The rows below give T cell receptor beta chains drawn from one sample of a study of blood T cell repertoires in COVID-19. Libraries were prepared by immunoSEQ multiplex PCR; TCRdb keeps only in-frame clonotypes and omits some of them. The sample yields about 25,000 clones, roughly 79% seen once. The specimen sequenced was peripheral blood. Source of these receptors: a man aged 70-80 years with acute or convalescent COVID-19. Each CDR3 is given with its conserved first and last residue. The order of the fields is clone size, D gene, J gene, V gene, CDR3 protein, CDR3 DNA. D genes are given only for firm matches. The size of a clone is reported for some rows only, either as once, few or many, or as a class for expanded clones.

>NA|TRBD2|TRBJ2-3|TRBV24-1
CATSDSAGGTTDTQYF
TGTGCCACCAGTGATTCCGCGGGGGGGACCACAGATACGCAGTATTTT
>NA|NA|TRBJ2-3|TRBV30
CAWSGGLSTDTQYF
TGTGCCTGGAGTGGGGGCTTGAGCACAGATACGCAGTATTTT
>NA|TRBD1|TRBJ1-1|TRBV18
CASFQPTGWNTEAFF
TGTGCCAGCTTTCAGCCGACAGGGTGGAACACTGAAGCTTTCTTT
>NA|TRBD1|TRBJ1-6|TRBV2
CASRAHGQGPLHF
TGTGCCAGCAGGGCCCACGGACAGGGACCCCTCCACTTT
>NA|TRBD2|TRBJ2-7|TRBV13
CASSLGTSGIYEQYF
TGTGCCAGCAGCTTAGGCACTAGCGGGATCTACGAGCAGTACTTC
>NA|NA|TRBJ1-1|TRBV30
CAWSSLQGTEAFF
TGTGCCTGGAGCTCATTACAGGGAACTGAAGCTTTCTTT
>few|NA|TRBJ2-7|TRBV7-2
CASRTVPGQGRGREQYF
TGTGCCAGCAGGACCGTCCCGGGACAAGGGAGGGGCCGGGAGCAGTACTTC
>NA|TRBD1|TRBJ2-2|TRBV19
CASSTTGRVGFTGELFF
TGTGCCAGTAGTACGACAGGGAGAGTAGGTTTTACCGGGGAGCTGTTTTTT
>NA|NA|TRBJ1-2|TRBV18
CASSPQGGFPFGYTF
TGTGCCAGCTCACCACAAGGCGGGTTCCCCTTTGGCTACACCTTC
>NA|TRBD2|TRBJ2-7|TRBV6-2/TRBV6-3
CASSFLAGGFYEQYF
TGTGCCAGCAGTTTCCTAGCGGGGGGGTTCTACGAGCAGTACTTC
>NA|NA|TRBJ2-7|TRBV9
CASRGGDSYEQYF
TGTGCCAGCAGGGGCGGGGACTCCTACGAGCAGTACTTC
>NA|NA|TRBJ2-1|TRBV24-1
CATSDNRDYNEQFF
TGTGCCACCAGTGATAACCGGGACTACAATGAGCAGTTCTTC
>NA|TRBD2|TRBJ2-3|TRBV7-2
CASSVAGVVTDTQYF
TGTGCCAGCAGCGTAGCGGGAGTCGTCACAGATACGCAGTATTTT
>NA|TRBD1|TRBJ2-2|TRBV19
CASSVGTANTGELFF
TGTGCCAGTAGTGTCGGGACAGCGAACACCGGGGAGCTGTTTTTT
>NA|TRBD1|TRBJ2-3|TRBV2
CASSSGTGDADTQYF
TGTGCCAGCAGTTCCGGGACAGGGGATGCAGATACGCAGTATTTT
>once|TRBD2|TRBJ2-1|TRBV30
CAWSSGDYYNEQFF
TGTGCCTGGAGTTCGGGGGACTACTACAATGAGCAGTTCTTC
>NA|TRBD1|TRBJ1-2|TRBV2
CASSEQGANGYTF
TGTGCCAGCAGTGAACAGGGGGCGAATGGCTACACCTTC
>NA|NA|TRBJ2-1|TRBV29-1
CSVDAGLNEQFF
TGCAGCGTTGACGCAGGGCTGAATGAGCAGTTCTTC
>NA|TRBD2|TRBJ2-2|TRBV11-3
CASSPQRGGTGELFF
TGTGCCAGCAGCCCCCAACGGGGGGGCACCGGGGAGCTGTTTTTT
>once|NA|TRBJ1-4|TRBV9
CASSVGGTGEKLFF
TGTGCCAGCAGCGTGGGAGGGACGGGGGAAAAACTGTTTTTT
>few|TRBD1|TRBJ1-5|TRBV6-5
CASSTTGGNQPQHF
TGTGCCAGCAGTACTACAGGGGGCAATCAGCCCCAGCATTTT
>NA|NA|TRBJ2-7|TRBV7-8
CASSSPGTVREQYF
TGTGCCAGCAGCTCCCCCGGGACTGTGCGTGAGCAGTACTTC
>once|TRBD2|TRBJ2-5|TRBV19
CASLGQGLAGGRETQYF
TGTGCCAGTCTCGGACAGGGTCTAGCGGGAGGGCGAGAGACCCAGTACTTC
>few|NA|TRBJ2-2|TRBV27
CASSLAGNGELFF
TGTGCCAGCAGTTTAGCAGGGAACGGGGAGCTGTTTTTT
>NA|TRBD1|TRBJ1-4|TRBV29-1
CSAGGQGASEKLFF
TGCAGCGCTGGAGGGCAGGGGGCAAGCGAAAAACTGTTTTTT
>NA|NA|TRBJ2-1|TRBV5-1
CASSDQGRGDEQFF
TGCGCCAGCAGTGACCAGGGGAGGGGCGATGAGCAGTTCTTC
>NA|TRBD2|TRBJ2-1|TRBV19
CASSRGTSGYNEQFF
TGTGCCAGTAGCCGAGGGACTAGCGGATACAATGAGCAGTTCTTC
>NA|NA|TRBJ1-6|TRBV9
CASSVSMSSYNSPLHF
TGTGCCAGCAGCGTATCAATGAGCTCCTATAATTCACCCCTCCACTTT
>NA|NA|TRBJ1-2|TRBV7-9
CASSQGSNYGYTF
TGTGCCAGCAGCCAGGGGAGCAACTATGGCTACACCTTC
>NA|TRBD1|TRBJ1-1|TRBV11-2
CASSPRTGRLLGAFF
TGTGCCAGCAGCCCTCGGACAGGGCGGTTATTAGGAGCTTTCTTT
>NA|NA|TRBJ2-1|TRBV7-9
CASSLIASAYNEQFF
TGTGCCAGCAGCTTAATAGCTAGTGCCTACAATGAGCAGTTCTTC
>NA|NA|TRBJ2-7|TRBV29-1
CSVAGFSGSYEQYF
TGCAGCGTTGCGGGGTTTTCTGGATCCTACGAGCAGTACTTC
>NA|NA|TRBJ2-5|TRBV12-3/TRBV12-4
CASGLRGYETQYF
TGTGCCAGTGGCCTTAGGGGCTACGAGACCCAGTACTTC
>NA|TRBD1|TRBJ2-7|TRBV29-1
CSVATGSSYEQYF
TGCAGCGTTGCGACAGGGAGCTCCTACGAGCAGTACTTC
>NA|NA|TRBJ2-5|TRBV7-2
CASSGPTGLSAGETQYF
TGTGCCAGCAGCGGACCAACTGGGCTAAGCGCGGGGGAGACCCAGTACTTC
>once|TRBD1|TRBJ2-3|TRBV28
CASSTYEQGYTDTQYF
TGTGCCAGCAGCACCTATGAACAGGGGTACACAGATACGCAGTATTTT
>NA|NA|TRBJ2-1|TRBV18
CASSPASSYNEQFF
TGTGCCAGCTCACCCGCGAGCTCCTACAATGAGCAGTTCTTC
>few|TRBD1|TRBJ2-4|TRBV11-2
CASSLEGGLAKNIQYF
TGTGCCAGCAGCTTAGAAGGGGGCCTAGCCAAAAACATTCAGTACTTC
>NA|NA|TRBJ1-1|TRBV9
CASSVGSITNTEAFF
TGTGCCAGCAGCGTAGGGAGTATAACGAACACTGAAGCTTTCTTT
>NA|TRBD1|TRBJ1-1|TRBV11-3
CASSPRQGSTEAFF
TGTGCCAGCAGCCCACGACAGGGGAGCACTGAAGCTTTCTTT
>NA|TRBD1|TRBJ1-4|TRBV10-2
CASSGQGEGKLFF
TGCGCCAGCAGTGGGCAGGGGGAAGGAAAACTGTTTTTT
>NA|NA|TRBJ1-5|TRBV15
CATSREGHSAQHF
TGTGCCACCAGCAGAGAGGGCCACTCGGCCCAGCATTTT
>once|NA|TRBJ1-6|TRBV19
CASSKDSLSSYNSPLHF
TGTGCCAGTAGTAAGGACAGCTTGAGCTCCTATAATTCACCCCTCCACTTT
>NA|NA|TRBJ1-5|TRBV7-2
CASSPEAGPNNQPQHF
TGTGCCAGCAGCCCAGAGGCGGGACCGAACAATCAGCCCCAGCATTTT
>NA|NA|TRBJ1-3|TRBV5-1
CASSRDTSSGNTIYF
TGCGCCAGCAGCCGGGACACCAGCTCTGGAAACACCATATATTTT
>NA|TRBD1|TRBJ2-2|TRBV10-3
CAISDRENGELFF
TGTGCCATCAGCGACAGGGAGAACGGGGAGCTGTTTTTT
>few|NA|TRBJ2-7|TRBV28
CASSLIERYYEQYF
TGTGCCAGCAGTTTAATAGAAAGATACTACGAGCAGTACTTC
>NA|NA|TRBJ2-7|TRBV27
CASSLGWGQVEQYF
TGTGCCAGCAGTTTAGGATGGGGGCAGGTCGAGCAGTACTTC
>NA|TRBD2|TRBJ2-3|TRBV9
CASSPRAGGPRTDTQYF
TGTGCCAGCAGCCCCCGAGCGGGAGGGCCGAGGACAGATACGCAGTATTTT
>once|NA|TRBJ1-1|TRBV15
CATSRGTVTEAFF
TGTGCCACCAGCAGAGGGACAGTCACTGAAGCTTTCTTT